This T cell receptor beta chain originates from a study of cytomegalovirus exposure and HLA in healthy donors. Overall study context: It was reported in a later analysis that the roughly 120 validation repertoires used the same platform as the 500 to 700 first-cohort repertoires. Whole-study results and caveats: The dataset shows that most TCR sequences were rare, while some public TCRs occurred in many donors. Investigators reported 150 to 200 TCR beta chains as tied to cytomegalovirus. Published work reported that the classifier diagnosed cytomegalovirus status with high specificity and sensitivity.

Concerning this clone itself: Its antigen is unidentified.

Between the trimmed V and J ends, which lost 4 bases and 2 bases, there was a span of 17 bases. This CDR3 comprises 16 residues. CDR1 and CDR2 from the germline V gene are SGHRS and YFSETQ. Assay: immunoSEQ multiplex PCR; the TCRdb copy retains only in-frame clones and omits some. Of about 49,000 clones in the sample, roughly nine tenths were seen once. The source material was PBMCs. V and J are TRBV5-1 and TRBJ2-3; no clear D gene. The source is a man aged 18-30 years in good health and CMV-seronegative. CDR3 DNA: TGCGCCAGCAGCCAATTGTTGGTTCTAAACACAGATACGCAGTATTTT. The encoded protein is CASSQLLVLNTDTQYF.